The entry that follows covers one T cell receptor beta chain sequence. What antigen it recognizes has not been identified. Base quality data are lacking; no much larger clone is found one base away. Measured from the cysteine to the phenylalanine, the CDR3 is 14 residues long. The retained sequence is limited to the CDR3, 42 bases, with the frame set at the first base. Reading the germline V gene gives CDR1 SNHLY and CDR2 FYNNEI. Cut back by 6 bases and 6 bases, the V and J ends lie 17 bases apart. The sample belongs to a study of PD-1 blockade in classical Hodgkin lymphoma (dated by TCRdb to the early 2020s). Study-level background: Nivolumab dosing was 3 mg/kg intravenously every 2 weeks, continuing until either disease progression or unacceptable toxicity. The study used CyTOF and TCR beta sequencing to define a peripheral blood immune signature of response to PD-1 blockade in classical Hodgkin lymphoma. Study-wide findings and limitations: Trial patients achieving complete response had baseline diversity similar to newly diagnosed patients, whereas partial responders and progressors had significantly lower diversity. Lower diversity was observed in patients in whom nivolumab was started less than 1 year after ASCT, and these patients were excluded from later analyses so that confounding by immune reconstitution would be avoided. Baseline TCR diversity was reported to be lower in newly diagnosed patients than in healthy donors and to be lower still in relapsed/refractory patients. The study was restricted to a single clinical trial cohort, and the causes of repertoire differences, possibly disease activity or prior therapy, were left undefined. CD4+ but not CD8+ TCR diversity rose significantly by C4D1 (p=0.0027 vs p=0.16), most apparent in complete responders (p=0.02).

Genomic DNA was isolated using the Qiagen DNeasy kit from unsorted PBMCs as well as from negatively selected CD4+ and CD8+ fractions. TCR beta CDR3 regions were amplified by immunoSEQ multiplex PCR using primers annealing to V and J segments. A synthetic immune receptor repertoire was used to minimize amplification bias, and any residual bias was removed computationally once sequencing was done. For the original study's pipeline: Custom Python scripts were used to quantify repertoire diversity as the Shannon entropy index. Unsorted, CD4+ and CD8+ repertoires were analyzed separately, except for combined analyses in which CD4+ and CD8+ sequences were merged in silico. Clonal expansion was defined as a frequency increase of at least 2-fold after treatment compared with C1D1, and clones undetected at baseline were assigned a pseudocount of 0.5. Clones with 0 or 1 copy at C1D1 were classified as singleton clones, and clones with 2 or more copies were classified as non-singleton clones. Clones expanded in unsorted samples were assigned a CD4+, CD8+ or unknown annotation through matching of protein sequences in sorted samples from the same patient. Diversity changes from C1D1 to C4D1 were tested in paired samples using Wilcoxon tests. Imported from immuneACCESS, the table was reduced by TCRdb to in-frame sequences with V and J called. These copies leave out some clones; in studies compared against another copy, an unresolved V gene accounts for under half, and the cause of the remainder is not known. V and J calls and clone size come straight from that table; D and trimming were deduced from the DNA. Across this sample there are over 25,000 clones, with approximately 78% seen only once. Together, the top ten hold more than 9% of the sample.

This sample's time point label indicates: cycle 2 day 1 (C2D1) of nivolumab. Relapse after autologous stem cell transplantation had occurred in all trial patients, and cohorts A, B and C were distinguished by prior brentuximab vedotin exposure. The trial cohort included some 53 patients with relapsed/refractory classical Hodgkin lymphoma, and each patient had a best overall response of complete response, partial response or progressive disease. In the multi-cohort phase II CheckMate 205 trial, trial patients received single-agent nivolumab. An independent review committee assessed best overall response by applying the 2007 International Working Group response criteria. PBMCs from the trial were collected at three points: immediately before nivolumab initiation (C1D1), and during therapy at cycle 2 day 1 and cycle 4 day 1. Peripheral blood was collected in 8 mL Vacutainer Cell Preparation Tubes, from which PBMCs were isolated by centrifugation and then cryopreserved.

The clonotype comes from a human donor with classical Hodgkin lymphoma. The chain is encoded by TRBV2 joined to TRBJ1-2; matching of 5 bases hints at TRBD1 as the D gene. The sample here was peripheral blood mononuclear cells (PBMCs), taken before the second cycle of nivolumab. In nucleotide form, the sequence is TGTGCCAGCAGGCCCCCGGGGCCTAAGGATGGCTACACCTTC. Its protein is CASRPPGPKDGYTF. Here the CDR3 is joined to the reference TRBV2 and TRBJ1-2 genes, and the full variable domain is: EPEVTQTPSHQVTQMGQEVILRCVPISNHLYFYWYRQILGQKVEFLVSFYNNEISEKSEIFDDQFSVERPDGSNFTLKIRSTKLEDSAMYFCASRPPGPKDGYTFGSGTRLTVV.